Following are 9 T cell receptor beta chains from one sample sequenced in a study of blood T cell repertoires in COVID-19. The data were produced by immunoSEQ multiplex PCR, yet TCRdb's version contains in-frame clones alone and is incomplete. The sample has fewer than 250,000 clones; 65% to 80% are singletons. Material for sequencing was peripheral blood. These TCRs come from a woman aged 45-59 years with acute or convalescent COVID-19.

The chain couples TRBV28 to TRBJ2-7, with a weak D call TRBD2 (6 bases). The CDR3 has 15 residues. Trimming took off 4 bases at V and 0 bases at J, with 13 bases between the two ends. Per the germline V gene, CDR1 is MDHEN and CDR2 is SYDVKM. CDR3 nucleotide sequence: TGTGCCAGCAGTTCCGGGACTTTTAGCTCCTACGAGCAGTACTTC. Translated, it gives CASSSGTFSSYEQYF.

The gene calls are TRBV4-3 and TRBJ2-2, with TRBD2 matching over 9 bases. The germline V gene has CDR1 LGHNA and CDR2 YSLEER. V shed 4 bases, J shed 4 bases, and the junction held 7 bases outside the gene matches. The CDR3 contains 16 residues. CDR3 region: CASSPFSGSITGELFF. In DNA, the CDR3 is TGCGCCAGCAGCCCGTTTAGCGGGAGTATCACCGGGGAGCTGTTTTTT.

The chain carries TRBV14 and TRBJ1-1, with a weak D call TRBD1 (5 bases). The CDR3 totals 14 residues. The V gene's germline CDR1 is SGHDN and CDR2 FVKESK. Trimming took off 5 bases at V and 0 bases at J, with 10 bases between the two ends. CDR3 DNA sequence: TGTGCCAGCAGCTTATCAGGGATGAACACTGAAGCTTTCTTT. Translated, it gives CASSLSGMNTEAFF.

The V and J genes are TRBV15 and TRBJ2-7; 8 nucleotides match TRBD1. The germline gives CDR1 LNHNV, CDR2 YYDKDF (reference sequence). CDR3 length: 14 amino acids. J lost 5 bases, V lost 3 bases, and 6 bases had no gene match. The chain's CDR3 is CATSSILQGDEQYF. CDR3 coding DNA: TGTGCCACCAGCAGCATACTACAGGGGGACGAGCAGTACTTC.

The chain joins TRBV28 to TRBJ2-7; no clear D. This CDR3 spans 11 amino acids. Trimming removed 4 bases from V and 2 bases from J, with 3 bases in between. Germline CDR1 is MDHEN and CDR2 is SYDVKM. The CDR3 DNA sequence: TGTGCCAGCAGTTCCACCTACGAGCAGTACTTC. Its protein is CASSSTYEQYF. Based on the CDR3 plus reference TRBV28 and TRBJ2-7, the full variable domain is DVKVTQSSRYLVKRTGEKVFLECVQDMDHENMFWYRQDPGLGLRLIYFSYDVKMKEKGDIPEGYSVSREKKERFSLILESASTNQTSMYLCASSSTYEQYFGPGTRLTVT.

The CDR3 DNA reads TGTGCCAGCAGCCCGACAGGTCATACCGATCAGCCCCAGCATTTT. Translation gives CASSPTGHTDQPQHF. The chain couples TRBV5-5 to TRBJ1-5, with D tentatively TRBD1 (6 bases). Germline V gene sequence: CDR1 SGHKS, CDR2 YYEKEE (reference sequence). V was shortened by 4 bases and J by 5 bases, with 16 bases between the two germline ends. The CDR3 sequence is 15 residues long.

J is TRBJ2-2 and V is TRBV2; the match to TRBD2 covers 13 bases. The CDR3 runs to 16 residues. Germline lookup yields CDR1 SNHLY and CDR2 FYNNEI. J lost 4 bases, V lost 8 bases, and 7 bases had no gene match. CDR3 sequence reads: CASGGLAGLPTGELFF. The CDR3 nucleotides are TGTGCCAGCGGGGGACTAGCGGGGTTACCCACCGGGGAGCTGTTTTTT.

The rearrangement uses TRBV2 and TRBJ1-5, with 8 bases that match TRBD1. CDR3 length equals 14 residues. Germline V CDR1 and CDR2: SNHLY, FYNNEI. The V and J ends lost 5 bases and 4 bases, in that order; junction bases with no gene match: 4. The CDR3 nucleotides are TGTGCCAGCAGTCAGGGGGCTCTAAATCAGCCCCAGCATTTT. It codes for CASSQGALNQPQHF.

The chain recombines TRBV19 with TRBJ2-3; 7 positions agree with TRBD1. The CDR3 extends over 16 amino acids. The germline V gene encodes CDR1 LNHDA and CDR2 SQIVND (reference sequence). J was trimmed by 3 bases and V by 1 base; bases with no gene match: 7. The CDR3 DNA sequence: TGTGCCAGTAGTATAGTTCGACAGGGTAAGACAGATACGCAGTATTTT. As protein: CASSIVRQGKTDTQYF.